This T cell receptor beta chain was sequenced for a study of shared clonotypes between healthy human individuals. Study-wide results and caveats: The study drew on few donors, limiting represented genetic and exposure-history diversity.

In the sorted-subset replicate PCRs, approximately 200 ng DNA, roughly 30,000 T cell genomes, was used. The method was immunoSEQ multiplex PCR; TCRdb's version includes in-frame clones alone and lacks a portion of them. Found here are approximately 2.1 million clones, 80% to 95% of them singletons; the top ten hold 0.39%. V dropped 6 bases and J dropped 4 bases, with 13 bases sitting between them. The CDR3 length is 13 residues. Germline values: CDR1 MDHEN, CDR2 SYDVKM. None of the donors, who were healthy HIV-negative adults, had recently had acute infections or vaccinations. Every one of the donors was a Caucasian adult that lived in Nashville, Tennessee. In the case of this clone: Its target is not known.

Specimen: naive CD4+ T cells from PBMCs. Subset here: CD45RA+ positively selected. The receptor was isolated from a man aged 18-30 years in good health. Some clones in this sample may be carry-over from other donors' samples. The chain couples TRBV28 to TRBJ2-7; D may be TRBD1 (6 bases). The CDR3, as DNA: TGTGCCAGCAGAGTGGGGGCTCAGTACGAGCAGTACTTC. This gives the protein CASRVGAQYEQYF.